The entry that follows covers one T cell receptor beta chain sequence. No fewer than 6.5 million PBMCs went into each sample. Germline loops: CDR1 MNHNY, CDR2 SVGAGI (reference sequence). The CDR3 runs to 13 residues. V lost 7 bases and J lost 0, with 9 bases in between. The data belong to a study of blood T cells in healthy people across ages. Using a J-beta primer mix together with a sample-barcoded 5' primer, a second PCR was run for about 6 to 11 cycles. Each cDNA molecule was tagged by a template-switch adaptor with 12 random nucleotides. Each CDR3 protein is one row after TCRdb ran MiXCR on the 5' RACE reads. The profile shows hundreds of thousands of distinct CDR3 sequences, 55% to 70% of them singletons.

Sequencing was carried out using blood. This chain connects TRBV6-6 to TRBJ1-1; D is possibly TRBD1 (5 bases). The sequence derives from a man younger than 45 in good health. The CDR3 nucleotides read TGTGCCAGCACCGGGACTATGAACACTGAAGCTTTCTTT. The encoded protein is CASTGTMNTEAFF.